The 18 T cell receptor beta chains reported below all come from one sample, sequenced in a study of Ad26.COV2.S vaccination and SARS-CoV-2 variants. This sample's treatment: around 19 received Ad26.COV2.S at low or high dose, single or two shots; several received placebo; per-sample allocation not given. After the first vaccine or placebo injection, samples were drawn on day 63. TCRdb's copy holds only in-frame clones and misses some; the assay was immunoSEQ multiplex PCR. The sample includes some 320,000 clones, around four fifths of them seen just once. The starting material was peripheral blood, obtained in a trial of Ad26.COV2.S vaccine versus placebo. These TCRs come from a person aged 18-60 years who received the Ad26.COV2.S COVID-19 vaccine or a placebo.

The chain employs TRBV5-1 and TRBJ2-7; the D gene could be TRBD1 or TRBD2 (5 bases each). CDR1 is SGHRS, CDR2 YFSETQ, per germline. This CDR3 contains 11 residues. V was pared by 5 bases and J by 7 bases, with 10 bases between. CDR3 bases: TGCGCCAGCAGGGGGACCCTGGAGCAGTACTTC. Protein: CASRGTLEQYF.

CDR3 loop: CASSVGQENYEQYF. CDR3 bases: TGTGCCAGCAGCGTCGGACAAGAGAACTACGAGCAGTACTTC. The J gene is TRBJ2-7, the V gene TRBV9; perhaps TRBD1 as D (5 bases). Germline V gene sequence: CDR1 SGDLS, CDR2 YYNGEE. V lost 2 bases, J lost 3 bases, and 12 bases lay in between. This CDR3 comprises 14 residues.

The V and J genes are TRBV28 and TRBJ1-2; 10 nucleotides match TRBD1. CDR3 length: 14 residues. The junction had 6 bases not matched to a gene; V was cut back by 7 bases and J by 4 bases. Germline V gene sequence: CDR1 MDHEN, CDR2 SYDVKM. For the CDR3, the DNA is TGTGCCAGCAACCCGGACAGGGGGATCTATGGCTACACCTTC. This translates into CASNPDRGIYGYTF.

The CDR3 DNA reads as TGTGCCAGCAGTTTGGGGACAGGGGGCTTCAATCAGCCCCAGCATTTT. The encoded protein is CASSLGTGGFNQPQHF. This chain connects TRBV28 to TRBJ1-5, with 12 bases identical to TRBD1. Germline V CDR1 and CDR2: MDHEN, SYDVKM. V shed 3 bases and J 3 bases; nucleotides not matched to a gene: 3. The CDR3 is 16 residues long.

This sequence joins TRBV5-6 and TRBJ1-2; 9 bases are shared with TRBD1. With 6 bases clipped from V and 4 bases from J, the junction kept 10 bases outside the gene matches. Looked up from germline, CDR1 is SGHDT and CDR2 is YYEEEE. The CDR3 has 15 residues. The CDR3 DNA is TGTGCCAGCACCAGGACAGGGGCCTCACTCTATGGCTACACCTTC. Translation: CASTRTGASLYGYTF.

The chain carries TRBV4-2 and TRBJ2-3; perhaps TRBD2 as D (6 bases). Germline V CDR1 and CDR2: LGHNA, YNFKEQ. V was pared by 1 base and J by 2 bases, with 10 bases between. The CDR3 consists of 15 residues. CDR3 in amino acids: CASSQVGGPTDTQYF. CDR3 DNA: TGTGCCAGCAGCCAAGTCGGGGGTCCCACAGATACGCAGTATTTT.

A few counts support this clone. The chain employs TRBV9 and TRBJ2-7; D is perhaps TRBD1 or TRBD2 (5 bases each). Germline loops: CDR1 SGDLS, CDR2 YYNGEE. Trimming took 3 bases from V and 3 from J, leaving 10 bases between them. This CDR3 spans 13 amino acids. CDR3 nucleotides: TGTGCCAGCAGCGGGGGACCCCGCTACGAGCAGTACTTC. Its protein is CASSGGPRYEQYF.

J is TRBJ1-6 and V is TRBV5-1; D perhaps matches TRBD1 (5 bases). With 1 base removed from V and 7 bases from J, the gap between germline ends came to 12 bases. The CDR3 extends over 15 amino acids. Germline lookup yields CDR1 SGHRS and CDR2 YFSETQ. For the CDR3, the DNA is TGCGCCAGCAGCTTGACAGGTTCTTCCAATTCACCCCTCCACTTT. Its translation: CASSLTGSSNSPLHF.

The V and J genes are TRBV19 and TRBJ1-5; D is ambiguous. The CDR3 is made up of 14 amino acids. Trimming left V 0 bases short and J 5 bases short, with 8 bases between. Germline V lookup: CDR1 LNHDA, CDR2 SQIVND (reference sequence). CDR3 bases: TGTGCCAGTAGTATAGAAGGCGGGTATCAGCCCCAGCATTTT. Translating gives CASSIEGGYQPQHF.

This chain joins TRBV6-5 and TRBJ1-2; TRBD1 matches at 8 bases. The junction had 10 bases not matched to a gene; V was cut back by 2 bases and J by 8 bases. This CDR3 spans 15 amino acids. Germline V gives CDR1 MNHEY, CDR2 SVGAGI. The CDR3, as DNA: TGTGCCAGCAGTTACCCCGCAGGACAGGGCGGAGGCTACACCTTC. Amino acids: CASSYPAGQGGGYTF.

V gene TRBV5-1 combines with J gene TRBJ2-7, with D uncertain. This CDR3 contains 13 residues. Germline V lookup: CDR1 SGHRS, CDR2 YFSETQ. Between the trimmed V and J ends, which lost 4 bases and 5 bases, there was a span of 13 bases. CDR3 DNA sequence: TGCGCCAGCAGCCGGGCCGAACGCCACGAGCAGTACTTC. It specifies CASSRAERHEQYF.

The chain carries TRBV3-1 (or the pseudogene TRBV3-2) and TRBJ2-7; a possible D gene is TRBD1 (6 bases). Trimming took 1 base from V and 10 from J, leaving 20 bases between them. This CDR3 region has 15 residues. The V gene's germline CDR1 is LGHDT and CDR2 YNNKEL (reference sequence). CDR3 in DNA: TGTGCCAGCAGCCAAGGGACAGCACTAGACCTTTTCCAGTACTTC. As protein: CASSQGTALDLFQYF.

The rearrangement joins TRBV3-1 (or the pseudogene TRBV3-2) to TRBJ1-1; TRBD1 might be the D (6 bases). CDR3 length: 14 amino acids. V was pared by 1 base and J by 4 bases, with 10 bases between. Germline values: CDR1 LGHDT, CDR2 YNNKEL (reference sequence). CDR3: CASSQVGGATEAFF. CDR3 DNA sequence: TGTGCCAGCAGCCAAGTAGGGGGTGCCACTGAAGCTTTCTTT.

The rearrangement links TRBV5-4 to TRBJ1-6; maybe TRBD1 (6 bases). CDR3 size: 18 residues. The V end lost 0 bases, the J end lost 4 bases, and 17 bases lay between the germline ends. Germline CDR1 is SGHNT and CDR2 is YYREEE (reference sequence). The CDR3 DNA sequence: TGTGCCAGCAGCTTGGGAATGACTAGGGGGGGATATAATTCACCCCTCCACTTT. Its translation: CASSLGMTRGGYNSPLHF.

The CDR3 loop reads CASRQGNSYEQYF. CDR3 coding DNA: TGTGCCAGCAGGCAGGGGAATTCCTACGAGCAGTACTTC. The V and J genes are TRBV6-5 and TRBJ2-7, with D perhaps matching TRBD1 (6 bases). CDR1 and CDR2 (germline): MNHEY, SVGAGI. V was pared by 6 bases and J by 1 base, with 10 bases between. This CDR3 is built from 13 residues.

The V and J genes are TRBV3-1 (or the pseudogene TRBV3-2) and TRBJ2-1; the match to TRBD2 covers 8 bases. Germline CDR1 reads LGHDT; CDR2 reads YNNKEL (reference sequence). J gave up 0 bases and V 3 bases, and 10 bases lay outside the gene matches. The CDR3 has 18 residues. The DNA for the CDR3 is TGTGCCAGCAGCCAGGACTATAGCGGGGCAGGCTCCTACAATGAGCAGTTCTTC. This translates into CASSQDYSGAGSYNEQFF.

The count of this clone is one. The CDR3 sequence is CASSQLDWSTEAFF. The CDR3 DNA follows: TGTGCCAGCAGCCAATTAGATTGGAGCACTGAAGCTTTCTTT. The gene calls are TRBV11-2 and TRBJ1-1, with D hard to call. Between the trimmed V and J ends, which lost 5 bases and 4 bases, there was a span of 14 bases. CDR3 length equals 14 residues. Germline values: CDR1 SGHAT, CDR2 FQNNGV.

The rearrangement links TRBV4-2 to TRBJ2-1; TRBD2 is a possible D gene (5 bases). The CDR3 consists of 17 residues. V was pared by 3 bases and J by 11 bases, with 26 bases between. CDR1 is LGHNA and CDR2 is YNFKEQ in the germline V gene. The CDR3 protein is CASSQINPGGVSGQQFF. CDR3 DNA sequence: TGTGCCAGCAGCCAGATAAACCCCGGAGGTGTTTCGGGCCAGCAGTTCTTC.